The rows below give T cell receptor beta chains drawn from one sample of a study of post-analysis software for immune sequencing data. MiXCR, applied by TCRdb to the PCR reads, yields one record per CDR3 protein. The sample has roughly 730,000 distinct CDR3 sequences, roughly 29% seen once. The sequencing sample was made of blood. The receptor source for this set is a girl under 18 with multiple sclerosis. Each CDR3 is given with its conserved first and last residue. The order of the fields is clone size, J gene, V gene, D gene, CDR3 protein, CDR3 DNA. D genes are given only for firm matches. Expanded clones are given a class, and other clones once, few, many or no size at all.

.,TRBJ2-1,TRBV6-2/TRBV6-3,TRBD2,CASNRLAGNEQFF,TGTGCCAGCAATAGACTAGCGGGAAATGAGCAGTTCTTC
.,TRBJ2-7,TRBV27,.,CASSLIRGYEQYF,TGTGCCAGCAGTTTAATCCGGGGCTACGAGCAGTACTTC
.,TRBJ2-3,TRBV5-1,TRBD2,CASSLAGRGRTDTQYF,TGCGCCAGCAGCTTGGCCGGGAGGGGACGGACAGATACGCAGTATTTT
.,TRBJ2-7,TRBV28,TRBD2,CASSRPGTSGTTYEQYF,TGTGCCAGCAGCAGACCCGGGACTAGCGGGACCACCTACGAGCAGTACTTC
.,TRBJ1-2,TRBV7-8,TRBD1,CASSRVQGDYGYTF,TGTGCCAGCAGCCGGGTCCAGGGGGACTATGGCTACACCTTC
many,TRBJ2-1,TRBV5-8,.,CASAAAGVYNEQFF,TGTGCCAGCGCGGCGGCAGGGGTGTACAATGAGCAGTTCTTC
.,TRBJ2-1,TRBV6-2/TRBV6-3,TRBD1,CASSGQGNGEQFF,TGTGCCAGCAGCGGACAGGGTAACGGTGAGCAGTTCTTC
few,TRBJ2-1,TRBV3-1,.,CASSQGPDQRSYNEQFF,TGTGCCAGCAGCCAGGGTCCGGACCAACGTTCCTACAATGAGCAGTTCTTC
.,TRBJ2-7,TRBV28,.,CASSRSKGASYEQYF,TGTGCCAGCAGCCGGTCAAAGGGTGCGTCCTACGAGCAGTACTTC
.,TRBJ2-7,TRBV20-1,TRBD2,CSARRGLAVSYEQYF,TGCAGTGCTAGACGTGGACTAGCGGTCTCCTACGAGCAGTACTTC
.,TRBJ2-3,TRBV12-3/TRBV12-4,.,CASSLFGGEADTQYF,TGTGCCAGCAGTTTATTTGGCGGCGAAGCAGATACGCAGTATTTT
.,TRBJ1-5,TRBV12-3/TRBV12-4,.,CASTGTVGQPQHF,TGTGCCAGCACCGGTACCGTGGGTCAGCCCCAGCATTTT
few,TRBJ1-6,TRBV7-9,.,CASSASSGSYSPLHF,TGTGCCAGCAGCGCCAGTTCAGGGTCGTATTCACCCCTCCACTTT
.,TRBJ1-5,TRBV4-3,.,CASSQVRSNQPQHF,TGCGCCAGCAGCCAAGTCCGTAGCAATCAGCCCCAGCATTTT
.,TRBJ1-1,TRBV5-5,.,CASSPYVRRAEAFF,TGTGCCAGCAGCCCCTACGTCCGGAGGGCTGAAGCTTTCTTT
.,TRBJ2-1,TRBV20-1,.,CSARTPGPGEQFF,TGCAGTGCTAGAACACCGGGTCCAGGTGAGCAGTTCTTC
.,TRBJ2-5,TRBV12-3/TRBV12-4,.,CASRFYRDIGRAETQYF,TGTGCCAGCAGATTCTACCGGGACATCGGACGGGCGGAGACCCAGTACTTC
.,TRBJ2-3,TRBV5-1,.,CASSFYICSASRTSGYTDTQYF,.
few,TRBJ2-1,TRBV29-1,.,CSAKLVNEQFF,TGCAGCGCCAAACTAGTAAATGAGCAGTTCTTC
many,TRBJ2-7,TRBV7-2,.,CASSVAGTYEQYF,TGTGCCAGCAGCGTCGCAGGGACCTACGAGCAGTACTTC
.,TRBJ2-1,TRBV28,TRBD1,CASANQGQGLSNEQFF,TGTGCCAGCGCGAACCAGGGACAGGGACTATCCAATGAGCAGTTCTTC
.,TRBJ1-4,TRBV7-2,.,CASSLVRAPREEKLFF,TGTGCCAGCAGCTTAGTTAGGGCCCCCAGGGAGGAAAAACTGTTTTTT
.,TRBJ2-5,TRBV7-9,.,CASSEGTGIQETQYF,TGTGCCAGCAGCGAAGGAACAGGGATCCAAGAGACCCAGTACTTC
.,TRBJ2-1,TRBV4-1,.,CASSPRGGETQFF,TGCGCCAGCAGCCCCCGGGGTGGAGAGACCCAGTTCTTC
.,TRBJ2-1,TRBV3-1,TRBD2,CASSPRGGGGYNEQFF,TGTGCCAGCAGCCCTCGGGGGGGAGGGGGCTACAATGAGCAGTTCTTC
.,TRBJ1-6,TRBV6-2/TRBV6-3,.,CASSYSRNPDSPLHF,TGTGCCAGCAGTTACTCCCGGAACCCCGATTCACCCCTCCACTTT
once,TRBJ2-1,TRBV3-1,TRBD1,CASSRGQGRSGEQFF,TGTGCCAGCAGCCGGGGACAGGGTCGTTCTGGTGAGCAGTTCTTC
.,TRBJ2-4,TRBV2,TRBD2,CAGGRERYIQYF,TGTGCAGGAGGGCGGGAGAGGTACATTCAGTACTTC
.,TRBJ2-7,TRBV11-2,.,CASTDTGRLFYEQYF,TGTGCCAGCACCGATACGGGACGGCTTTTCTACGAGCAGTACTTC
many,TRBJ2-5,TRBV7-8,.,CASSLARVLGETQYF,TGTGCCAGCAGCTTAGCCAGGGTCCTTGGAGAGACCCAGTACTTC
.,TRBJ2-5,TRBV5-5,.,CASSLLSPAYERYF,TGTGCCAGCAGCTTGCTCTCCCCCGCCTACGAGCGGTACTTC
.,TRBJ2-3,TRBV24-1,.,CATSGLTSTDTQYF,TGTGCCACCAGTGGTCTTACTAGCACAGATACGCAGTATTTT
many,TRBJ1-5,TRBV29-1,.,CSVGGSNQPQHF,TGCAGCGTCGGAGGGAGCAATCAGCCCCAGCATTTT
few,TRBJ2-7,TRBV7-9,.,CASSPRTAEEQYF,TGTGCCAGCAGCCCCCGGACGGCGGAAGAGCAGTACTTC
.,TRBJ1-1,TRBV7-8,.,CASSLGARGSHTEAFF,TGTGCCAGCAGCTTAGGCGCCCGGGGGTCCCACACTGAAGCTTTCTTT
.,TRBJ2-6,TRBV27,.,CASRGRNSGANVLTF,TGTGCCAGCAGGGGGAGAAACTCTGGGGCCAACGTCCTGACTTTC
.,TRBJ1-1,TRBV29-1,.,CSVEEGTEAFF,TGCAGCGTTGAAGAGGGCACTGAAGCTTTCTTT
few,TRBJ1-5,TRBV5-5,.,CASSRTGGRGANQPQHF,TGTGCCAGCAGCCGTACCGGGGGGCGGGGGGCCAATCAGCCCCAGCATTTT
.,TRBJ1-5,TRBV7-2,.,CASSFAVDSNQPQHF,TGTGCCAGCAGCTTCGCAGTTGATAGCAATCAGCCCCAGCATTTT
many,TRBJ1-2,TRBV29-1,TRBD1,CSVLSGGLYGYTF,TGCAGCGTTTTGTCAGGGGGGCTATATGGCTACACCTTC
.,TRBJ1-5,TRBV7-2,TRBD1,CASSQGQNYQPQHF,TGTGCCAGCAGCCAGGGACAGAATTATCAGCCCCAGCATTTT
.,TRBJ1-4,TRBV7-2,.,CASSPGPDEKLFF,TGTGCCAGCAGCCCGGGCCCCGATGAAAAACTGTTTTTT
few,TRBJ2-3,TRBV9,.,CASSVDPGTTSTDTQYF,TGTGCCAGCAGCGTAGACCCGGGAACGACTAGCACAGATACGCAGTATTTT
once,TRBJ2-3,TRBV6-1,TRBD2,CASSAIAGWTDTQYF,TGTGCCAGCAGTGCGATAGCGGGATGGACAGATACGCAGTATTTT
.,TRBJ2-7,TRBV29-1,TRBD2,CSVLLAGDPNSYEQYF,TGCAGCGTCCTACTAGCGGGGGACCCTAACTCCTACGAGCAGTACTTC
few,TRBJ2-4,TRBV7-2,TRBD2,CASSSRGTSGGAGDIQYF,TGTGCCAGCAGCTCCCGGGGGACTAGCGGGGGGGCCGGGGACATTCAGTACTTC
.,TRBJ2-3,TRBV29-1,.,CSVSWTDTQYF,TGCAGCGTTAGTTGGACAGATACGCAGTATTTT
.,TRBJ2-5,TRBV9,TRBD1,CASSTIGQGPQETQYF,TGTGCCAGCAGCACCATCGGACAGGGACCCCAAGAGACCCAGTACTTC
.,TRBJ1-2,TRBV5-1,.,CASSRGRLHSGSYGYTF,TGCGCCAGCAGCCGTGGCCGCCTCCATTCAGGGTCCTATGGCTACACCTTC
.,TRBJ2-1,TRBV5-1,.,CASSLLPGSSYNEQFF,TGCGCCAGCAGCTTGTTGCCTGGCAGCTCCTACAATGAGCAGTTCTTC
.,TRBJ2-5,TRBV6-1,.,CASSESRYQETQYF,TGTGCCAGCAGTGAATCACGGTACCAAGAGACCCAGTACTTC
.,TRBJ2-5,TRBV7-7,.,CASSPLGLPQETQYF,TGTGCCAGCAGCCCCCTGGGCCTTCCTCAAGAGACCCAGTACTTC
.,TRBJ2-3,TRBV6-5,TRBD2,CASSPSGPILTDTQYF,TGTGCCAGCAGTCCTAGCGGGCCAATACTCACAGATACGCAGTATTTT